The subject of this entry is one T cell receptor beta chain. These data originate in a study of T cells in Graves' hyperthyroidism and ophthalmopathy. It was RNA transcripts that yielded the amplified TCR beta CDR3 regions. A first-round RT-PCR of the TCR CDR3 used the HTBI primer set. MiXCR, applied by TCRdb to the multiplex PCR reads, yields one record per CDR3 protein. The data hold fewer than 200,000 distinct CDR3 sequences, with about a sixth observed a single time. PBMCs came from about 10 ml fresh peripheral blood. CDR3 size: 16 residues. Per the germline V gene, CDR1 is SGHAT and CDR2 is FQNNGV. V lost 1 base to trimming and J lost 2 bases, with 11 bases between them.

The sequencing input was blood. The TCR comes from a woman between 50 and 59 years old with Graves' hyperthyroidism. The rearrangement joins TRBV11-2 to TRBJ2-2; D is ambiguous. Written as DNA, the CDR3 is TGTGCCAGCAGCTTAGCCAAGGCCCTCAACACCGGGGAGCTGTTTTTT. Its protein is CASSLAKALNTGELFF.